These T cell receptor beta chains were read from a single sample in a study of blood T cell repertoires in COVID-19. Using immunoSEQ multiplex PCR, the repertoire was profiled, and TCRdb retains in-frame clones only, with some absent. The table has 300,000 to 350,000 clones, about 91% seen once; the top ten hold around 1.6%. The sample taken for sequencing was peripheral blood. Every receptor here comes from a woman in her 30s with COVID-19, enrolled during active disease. Each CDR3 is given without its conserved first and last residue.

cdr3_aa	v_call	j_call
AWSPGTPIVEAF	TRBV30	TRBJ1-1
ASRWLTEAF	TRBV19	TRBJ1-1
ASSLFGLAVTQY	TRBV5-4	TRBJ2-5
ASSSQIQGGIDTQY	TRBV7-2	TRBJ2-3
ASSPDGQGKNYGYT	TRBV18	TRBJ1-2
AISDGTGSGNTIY	TRBV10-3	TRBJ1-3
ASSQEGGSIDTQY	TRBV2	TRBJ2-3
ASSPTGTGNTEAF	TRBV18	TRBJ1-1
ASSVMTGVNNQPQH	TRBV6-1	TRBJ1-5
ASSFFRDRRLYGYT	TRBV27	TRBJ1-2
ASSPRTPTGTGGAYGAGYT	TRBV4-1	TRBJ1-2
ASSLGSGVNTEAF	TRBV5-1	TRBJ1-1
ASSFWGRGQPQH	TRBV19	TRBJ1-5
ASSELAGGLHPQY	TRBV25-1	TRBJ2-5
ASSLTSGGPDTQY	TRBV28	TRBJ2-3
ASSRIALNYNEQF	TRBV5-6	TRBJ2-1
ASSLSGRASRQPQH	TRBV28	TRBJ1-5
ASSIGVGLTVRTDTQY	TRBV19	TRBJ2-3
ASSFSGGLTDTQY	TRBV19	TRBJ2-3
ASSLVQAHYGYT	TRBV28	TRBJ1-2
ATSRVSGGEAF	TRBV15	TRBJ1-1
ASGIGSSYNEQF	TRBV5-1	TRBJ2-1
ASAGGVTEAF	TRBV18	TRBJ1-1
ASIPLDRTGGYT	TRBV7-9	TRBJ1-2
ASSSGTGVNEQF	TRBV7-9	TRBJ2-1
SVLGDYNSPLH	TRBV29-1	TRBJ1-6
ASSPEGEKLF	TRBV18	TRBJ1-4
ASSPSGTGSETQY	TRBV5-1	TRBJ2-5
ASSPGRGEKLF	TRBV6-5	TRBJ1-4
ATALGLLGTSGDTDTQY	TRBV10-3	TRBJ2-3
ASRPGDRYSNQPQH	TRBV28	TRBJ1-5
ASNKGGVNYGYT	TRBV6-5	TRBJ1-2
ASSATESYGYT	TRBV18	TRBJ1-2
ASRPQGSGANVLT	TRBV6-5	TRBJ2-6
ASSLPLQTGLF	TRBV28	TRBJ1-4
ASGQGSETQY	TRBV6-5	TRBJ2-5
ASSLVWASSYNEQF	TRBV7-2	TRBJ2-1
ASSLAGYHGYT	TRBV11-3	TRBJ1-2
ASNLLGPNEKLF	TRBV2	TRBJ1-4
ASSQDEAGAYEQY	TRBV4-1	TRBJ2-7
ASSPRQGGDTEAF	TRBV18	TRBJ1-1
ASSSIRLARYEQF	TRBV7-8	TRBJ2-1
ASSHGRVTEAF	TRBV13	TRBJ1-1
ASSLGGDRTNEKLF	TRBV5-8	TRBJ1-4
ASSRGGRGLSNTEAF	TRBV7-8	TRBJ1-1
ASSLAPSYGTANYEQY	TRBV7-2	TRBJ2-7
ASSPPRGRETQY	TRBV18	TRBJ2-5
ASSQYQDRGAF	TRBV4-3	TRBJ1-1
ASSQDNSAYGYT	TRBV4-1	TRBJ1-2